This passage covers 20 T cell receptor beta chains from one sample sequenced in a study of regulatory T cells in long-lasting Graves disease. According to the study, TCR beta libraries were built with iRepertoire HTBI primers and CDR3-region Arm-PCR. MiXCR, run by TCRdb on the multiplex PCR reads, gives a single entry per CDR3 protein. The sample lists 200,000 to 250,000 distinct CDR3 sequences, around a fifth occurring once. As to time point: newly diagnosed GD, antithyroid drugs for less than 3 months. The TCR library was prepared using RNA isolated from PBMCs. The data also belong to a second study, concerning T cells in Graves' hyperthyroidism and ophthalmopathy.

Sequences were derived from peripheral blood mononuclear cells (PBMCs), sampled at new diagnosis, from a patient treated with antithyroid drugs. Source of these receptors: a woman between 25 and 40 years old with Graves disease.

The table lists this clonotype with many counts. V usage is TRBV27 and J usage is TRBJ2-6; D possibly corresponds to TRBD1 (6 bases). V lost 5 bases, J lost 0 bases, and 20 bases lay in between. This CDR3 spans 19 amino acids. The germline V gene encodes CDR1 MNHEY and CDR2 SMNVEV (reference sequence). CDR3 amino acids: CASSPEGQGSSSGANVLTF. The CDR3 bases are TGTGCCAGCAGTCCAGAAGGGCAGGGGTCAAGCTCTGGGGCCAACGTCCTGACTTTC.

In this sample, this clonotype turned up many times. The chain's CDR3 is CASSSQDRDTNEKLFF. CDR3 in DNA: TGCGCCAGCAGCTCCCAGGACAGGGACACTAATGAAAAACTGTTTTTT. The rearrangement joins TRBV5-1 to TRBJ1-4, with 8 bases identical to TRBD1. The germline CDR1 and CDR2 sequences are SGHRS and YFSETQ. Unmatched junction bases numbered 6, after V lost 3 bases and J lost 2 bases. CDR3 size: 16 residues. Together with reference TRBV5-1 and TRBJ1-4, the CDR3 gives the full variable domain: KAGVTQTPRYLIKTRGQQVTLSCSPISGHRSVSWYQQTPGQGLQFLFEYFSETQRNKGNFPGRFSGRQFSNSRSEMNVSTLELGDSALYLCASSSQDRDTNEKLFFGSGTQLSVL.

This clonotype occurred many times. This chain connects TRBV9 to TRBJ2-3; D remains unclear. Germline values: CDR1 SGDLS, CDR2 YYNGEE. The V gene lost 4 bases and the J gene lost 2 bases, with 11 bases spanning the gap. The CDR3 is 14 residues long. DNA for the CDR3: TGTGCCAGCAGCCCCTTGGGGTCCACAGATACGCAGTATTTT. Translation: CASSPLGSTDTQYF.

Remarks on this clonotype: The likely explanation is a read error, given a far larger clone one base away. The chain couples TRBV6-1 to TRBJ2-7, with D possibly being TRBD2 (6 bases). Germline CDR1 reads MNHNS; CDR2 reads SASEGT. V shed 3 bases and J shed 1 base, with 16 bases lying between them. The CDR3 totals 16 residues. CDR3 sequence reads: CASSDFRVADSYEQYF. CDR3 nucleotide sequence: TGTGCCAGCAGTGACTTCCGGGTAGCGGATTCCTACGAGCAGTACTTC.

This clonotype was seen a handful of times. The J gene is TRBJ1-5, the V gene TRBV2, with a tentative D call TRBD1 (5 bases). V was cut by 2 bases and J by 5 bases, with 10 bases left in between. Per germline, CDR1 SNHLY and CDR2 FYNNEI. The CDR3 spans 14 residues. CDR3 DNA sequence: TGTGCCAGCAGTGAACAGGGAGGCCATCAGCCCCAGCATTTT. It translates to CASSEQGGHQPQHF.

This clonotype was seen ten or more times. The chain has TRBV10-1 and TRBJ2-1; TRBD2 matches at 12 bases. The length of the CDR3 is 18 residues. The trim removed 2 bases at V and 0 bases at J, leaving 5 bases unmatched. CDR1 is WNHNN and CDR2 is SYGVQD in the germline V gene (reference sequence). CDR3 in DNA: TGCGCCAGCAGTGAGGGGCTAGCGGGAGGGAGCTCCTACAATGAGCAGTTCTTC. Residues: CASSEGLAGGSSYNEQFF.

This clonotype occurred a few times. Given a far larger clone just one base away, this is likely a sequencing read error. The rearrangement links TRBV2 to TRBJ2-3; perhaps TRBD1 as D (5 bases). The CDR3 is 15 residues long. Germline lookup yields CDR1 SNHLY and CDR2 FYNNEI. V gave up 5 bases and J gave up 5 bases, with 17 bases separating them. The CDR3 region is CASSLDGAVRDTQYF. CDR3 in DNA: TGTGCCAGCAGTTTGGATGGGGCGGTCAGAGATACGCAGTATTTT.

This clonotype has a count of ten or more. The rearrangement uses TRBV6-4 and TRBJ2-2, with D maybe TRBD2 (6 bases). This CDR3 comprises 16 residues. Trimming pared 5 bases from V and 0 bases from J, leaving 13 bases between. Germline CDR1 reads MRHNA; CDR2 reads SNTAGT. In DNA form, the CDR3 reads TGTGCCAGCAGTATCCTGTGGGGGGCGAACACCGGGGAGCTGTTTTTT. This sequence encodes CASSILWGANTGELFF.

This clonotype was detected ten times or more. This chain uses TRBV9 with TRBJ1-4; maybe TRBD1 (6 bases). The CDR3 is 14 amino acids. Per germline, CDR1 SGDLS and CDR2 YYNGEE. Between the trimmed V and J ends, which lost 4 bases and 4 bases, there was a span of 11 bases. The CDR3 sequence: CASSKTGSNEKLFF. CDR3 bases: TGTGCCAGCAGCAAGACAGGTAGTAATGAAAAACTGTTTTTT.

The sample holds many counts of this clonotype. The chain couples TRBV28 to TRBJ2-1, with TRBD2 as a possible D gene (6 bases). The V end was cut by 3 bases, the J end by 9 bases, with 6 bases between. Germline V gene data show CDR1 as MDHEN and CDR2 as SYDVKM. This CDR3 region has 11 residues. The CDR3 spells CASSFSGEQFF. CDR3 sequence (DNA): TGTGCCAGCAGTTTTAGCGGTGAGCAGTTCTTC.

This clonotype was seen at least ten times. This chain joins TRBV19 and TRBJ2-1; TRBD1 might be the D (6 bases). Trimming removed 3 bases from V and 3 bases from J, with 9 bases in between. The CDR3 totals 14 residues. The V gene's germline CDR1 is LNHDA and CDR2 SQIVND (reference sequence). The CDR3 DNA is TGTGCCAGTAGTATTAAAGGGGGCTACAATGAGCAGTTCTTC. This translates into CASSIKGGYNEQFF.

This clonotype was seen ten or more times. The chain couples TRBV15 to TRBJ1-5, with unresolved D. Germline CDR1 reads LNHNV; CDR2 reads YYDKDF (reference sequence). V was clipped by 0 bases and J by 1 base, with 7 bases between them. The CDR3 totals 15 residues. DNA of the CDR3: TGTGCCACCAGCAGAGAGCCAGCCAGCAATCAGCCCCAGCATTTT. It specifies CATSREPASNQPQHF.

About this clonotype itself: At one end the junction does not follow the germline gene, possibly because of a read error. This chain links TRBV20-1 with TRBJ1-6, with 8 positions matching TRBD1. The CDR3 spans 16 residues. In germline, CDR1 is DFQATT, CDR2 SNEGSKA (reference sequence). CDR3 in amino acids: CSATWEGQVKNSPLPF. CDR3 sequence (DNA): TGCAGTGCCACCTGGGAGGGACAGGTGAAGAACTCACCCCTCCCCTTC.

To note about this clonotype: Given a far larger clone just one base away, this is likely a sequencing read error. This CDR3 is CASSFSSGRGAEAFF. Written as DNA, the CDR3 is TGTGCCAGCAGTTTCTCTTCGGGCAGGGGTGCTGAAGCTTTCTTT. The chain links TRBV28 to TRBJ2-3; weak D call: TRBD1 (6 bases). With the DNA end fitting TRBJ1-1 better, the J assignment may be wrong. The CDR3 totals 15 residues. The germline CDR1 and CDR2 sequences are MDHEN and SYDVKM.

This clonotype has only one observation. One junction end disagrees with the germline gene, perhaps due to a read error. V is TRBV19 and J is TRBJ2-3; 8 bases map to TRBD2. The CDR3 totals 15 residues. In germline, CDR1 is LNHDA, CDR2 SQIVND (reference sequence). CDR3 protein: CAGRAGDVGTDTQYF. Written as DNA, the CDR3 is TGTGCCGGTAGAGCGGGAGACGTGGGCACAGATACGCAGTATTTT.

Only a few counts were recorded for this clonotype. The genes are TRBV27 and TRBJ2-1; possibly TRBD1 or TRBD2 for D (7 bases each). This CDR3 is 19 amino acids long. V gave up 6 bases and J gave up 2 bases, with 26 bases separating them. CDR1 MNHEY and CDR2 SMNVEV come from the germline V gene (reference sequence). CDR3: CASSPLTTTRGGTYNEQFF. CDR3 coding DNA: TGTGCCAGCAGCCCGCTGACCACTACCAGGGGGGGTACCTACAATGAGCAGTTCTTC.

To note about this clonotype: Being one base from a much bigger clone, this may be a read error. This chain links TRBV6-1 with TRBJ1-1; 8 nucleotides agree with TRBD1. The CDR3 contains 14 residues. Germline CDR1 is MNHNS and CDR2 is SASEGT. Trimming cost V 11 bases and J 3 bases; bases outside gene matches: 11. CDR3 sequence: CAAGGKGADTEAFF. The DNA for the CDR3 is TGTGCCGCAGGGGGCAAGGGGGCGGACACTGAAGCTTTCTTT.

As for this clonotype: Only one base separates this from a far larger clonotype, so it likely reflects a read error. The J gene is TRBJ2-3, the V gene TRBV27; 11 bases map to TRBD2. The CDR3 has 16 amino acids. Germline values: CDR1 MNHEY, CDR2 SMNVEV (reference sequence). The CDR3 protein is CTSSSSRLAGPDTQYF. The CDR3 DNA reads TGTACCAGCAGTTCCTCTAGACTAGCGGGGCCAGATACGCAGTATTTT.

This clonotype was counted many times. The chain has TRBV7-3 and TRBJ2-3, with TRBD2 matching over 8 bases. The CDR3 is 18 amino acids. Germline V gene sequence: CDR1 SGHTA, CDR2 FQGTGA. Trimming cost V 1 base and J 0 bases; bases outside gene matches: 9. For the CDR3, the DNA is TGTGCCAGCAGCTTAAGGGGCGGGGGGCCGATTAGCACAGATACGCAGTATTTT. The encoded protein is CASSLRGGGPISTDTQYF.

Many counts were recorded for this clonotype. V is TRBV14 and J is TRBJ1-1; 9 positions agree with TRBD1. This CDR3 is 17 amino acids long. Germline-derived CDR1 and CDR2 are SGHDN and FVKESK. Trimming cost V 0 bases and J 1 base; bases outside gene matches: 6. The CDR3 nucleotides read TGTGCCAGCAGCCAAGAGGGACAGGGAGTAAAGAACACTGAAGCTTTCTTT. It yields the protein CASSQEGQGVKNTEAFF.